Each of the 29 T cell receptor beta chains below was sequenced from the same sample in a study of blood T cell repertoires in COVID-19. This table comes from immunoSEQ multiplex PCR, and its TCRdb copy is limited to in-frame clones, with some not included. Of roughly 300,000 clones in the sample, about 90% were seen once. Sequenced input: peripheral blood. The source is a man younger than 35 who had recovered from COVID-19.

This rearrangement joins TRBV6-6 to TRBJ2-1; D is possibly TRBD2 (5 bases). The CDR3 loop spans 21 amino acids. CDR1 and CDR2 (germline): MNHNY, SVGAGI (reference sequence). V was trimmed by 6 bases and J by 9 bases, leaving 39 bases between them. Here the CDR3 DNA reads TGTGCCAGCAGCCCGCGAAGGACCAGCGGACTCAATGGCATCGTTGGCGGTGAGCAGTTCTTC. Translated: CASSPRRTSGLNGIVGGEQFF.

This clone was seen a handful of times. V and J are TRBV19 and TRBJ1-5; no clear D. V lost 5 bases and J 3 bases, leaving 14 bases between the germline ends. Germline CDR1 and CDR2: LNHDA and SQIVND (reference sequence). The CDR3 has 15 amino acids. The DNA for the CDR3 is TGTGCCAGTAGTCCCCGATGGGCCTCCAATCAGCCCCAGCATTTT. Protein product: CASSPRWASNQPQHF.

V and J are TRBV5-1 and TRBJ2-5; no firm D call. The CDR3 loop spans 13 amino acids. The V and J ends lost 0 bases and 1 base respectively, with 4 bases between them. Germline lookup yields CDR1 SGHRS and CDR2 YFSETQ. The CDR3 loop is CASSLDFQETQYF. Here the CDR3 DNA reads TGCGCCAGCAGCTTGGACTTCCAAGAGACCCAGTACTTC.

This rearrangement joins TRBV7-2 to TRBJ1-6; D call uncertain. The ends were cut back, 0 bases at V and 2 bases at J, with 8 bases in the middle. The CDR3 has 16 residues. Germline assignment: CDR1 SGHTA and CDR2 FQGNSA. The CDR3 is CASSLASSAYNSPLHF. The CDR3, as DNA: TGTGCCAGCAGCTTAGCATCCAGCGCCTATAATTCACCCCTCCACTTT.

The chain recombines TRBV5-8 with TRBJ2-7; 9 positions match TRBD1. The V segment lost 3 bases and the J segment 2 bases; nucleotides outside the gene matches: 6. CDR1 and CDR2 (germline): SGHTS, YDEGEE. The CDR3 spans 15 residues. Here the CDR3 DNA reads TGTGCCAGCAGCTCGGGCCGGGACAGGGCCTACGAGCAGTACTTC. Translating gives CASSSGRDRAYEQYF.

The chain combines TRBV9 with TRBJ1-2; TRBD1 might be the D (5 bases). Deletions cut 4 bases from V and 6 bases from J, with 10 bases between. Germline V CDR1 and CDR2: SGDLS, YYNGEE. The CDR3 loop spans 12 amino acids. The CDR3 nucleotides are TGTGCCAGCAGCACAAACAGGAATGGCTACACCTTC. The encoded protein is CASSTNRNGYTF. Full variable domain (rest looked up from reference TRBV9 and TRBJ1-2): DSGVTQTPKHLITATGQRVTLRCSPRSGDLSVYWYQQSLDQGLQFLIQYYNGEERAKGNILERFSAQQFPDLHSELNLSSLELGDSALYFCASSTNRNGYTFGSGTRLTVV.

The chain has TRBV7-2 and TRBJ2-3, with 13 bases that match TRBD2. The V segment lost 5 bases and the J segment 5 bases; nucleotides outside the gene matches: 10. Germline V lookup: CDR1 SGHTA, CDR2 FQGNSA. CDR3 length: 17 amino acids. CDR3 residues: CASSISTSGGAIDTQYF. The CDR3 DNA follows: TGTGCCAGCAGCATCTCCACTAGCGGGGGGGCTATAGATACGCAGTATTTT.

The chain is built from TRBV30 and TRBJ2-3, with D possibly matching TRBD1 (5 bases). The CDR3 length is 15 residues. Germline CDR1 and CDR2: GTSNPN and SVGIG (reference sequence). V lost 0 bases, J lost 5 bases, and 15 bases lay in between. The CDR3 spells CAWSVQETIRDTQYF. The CDR3 DNA follows: TGTGCCTGGAGTGTACAGGAGACCATCAGAGATACGCAGTATTTT.

This chain links TRBV5-1 with TRBJ1-4; D ambiguous. Per germline, CDR1 SGHRS and CDR2 YFSETQ. The CDR3 consists of 14 residues. V was clipped by 0 bases and J by 0 bases, with 3 bases between them. The CDR3: CASSLGATNEKLFF. The CDR3 region has the DNA TGCGCCAGCAGCTTGGGAGCAACTAATGAAAAACTGTTTTTT.

This clone has just one count. CDR3 loop: CATQGAQNTQYF. The DNA for the CDR3 is TGTGCCACCCAGGGGGCACAAAACACGCAGTATTTT. This chain links TRBV19 with TRBJ2-3; TRBD1 matches 8 bases. CDR3 length: 12 residues. The junction had 9 bases not matched to a gene; V was cut back by 10 bases and J by 9 bases. Germline V CDR1 and CDR2: LNHDA, SQIVND (reference sequence).

The chain links TRBV5-6 to TRBJ2-7; tentative D call: TRBD1 (6 bases). Germline V CDR1 and CDR2: SGHDT, YYEEEE. This CDR3 has 15 amino acids. V was pared by 4 bases and J by 2 bases, with 16 bases between. CDR3 loop: CASSHVRTDAYEQYF. As DNA, the CDR3 is TGTGCCAGCAGCCACGTGCGGACAGACGCCTACGAGCAGTACTTC.

The chain joins TRBV3-1 (or the pseudogene TRBV3-2) to TRBJ2-3; the match to TRBD2 covers 9 bases. The CDR3 loop spans 18 amino acids. The V gene's germline CDR1 is LGHDT and CDR2 YNNKEL (reference sequence). The ends lost 1 base at V and 2 bases at J; junction bases unmatched: 10. CDR3 DNA sequence: TGTGCCAGCAGCCAAGTTAGCGGGAGAGAGGGGTACACAGATACGCAGTATTTT. Translation: CASSQVSGREGYTDTQYF.

The gene calls are TRBV6-5 and TRBJ1-1; TRBD1 matches 10 bases. Trimming cost V 9 bases and J 3 bases; bases outside gene matches: 10. Germline V gene data show CDR1 as MNHEY and CDR2 as SVGAGI. CDR3 length: 15 residues. The CDR3 coding sequence is TGTGCCAGTCCTGTTCAGGACAGGGGGGACACTGAAGCTTTCTTT. It translates to CASPVQDRGDTEAFF.

The J gene is TRBJ1-5, the V gene TRBV27; possible D gene TRBD1, 5 bases. V shed 2 bases and J shed 5 bases, with 10 bases lying between them. The germline CDR1 and CDR2 sequences are MNHEY and SMNVEV (reference sequence). This CDR3 region has 14 residues. Here the CDR3 DNA reads TGTGCCAGCAGTTTAAGAGGAGGGGATCAGCCCCAGCATTTT. Its translation: CASSLRGGDQPQHF.

The V call is TRBV6-1, the J call TRBJ2-3; 9 nucleotides line up with TRBD2. V dropped 4 bases and J dropped 1; count of bases not matched to a gene: 9. The CDR3 is 17 residues long. The V gene's germline CDR1 is MNHNS and CDR2 SASEGT. The CDR3 sequence is CASSALAGGGGTDTQYF. The CDR3 DNA reads as TGTGCCAGCAGTGCCCTGGCGGGAGGGGGGGGCACAGATACGCAGTATTTT.

This chain joins TRBV3-1 (or the pseudogene TRBV3-2) and TRBJ2-2; the D gene is possibly TRBD1 (5 bases). Deletions cut 2 bases from V and 3 bases from J, with 13 bases between. Germline V lookup: CDR1 LGHDT, CDR2 YNNKEL (reference sequence). The CDR3 is 16 amino acids. The CDR3 coding sequence is TGTGCCAGCAGCCAACCACAGGTGGACCACACCGGGGAGCTGTTTTTT. Its protein product is CASSQPQVDHTGELFF.

The chain recombines TRBV4-2 with TRBJ2-5; TRBD1 aligns across 9 bases. Germline V gives CDR1 LGHNA, CDR2 YNFKEQ. The CDR3 covers 16 residues. J gave up 1 base and V 0 bases, and 3 bases lay outside the gene matches. The CDR3 sequence is CASSQDGTGPQETQYF. Here the CDR3 DNA reads TGTGCCAGCAGCCAAGACGGGACAGGGCCCCAAGAGACCCAGTACTTC.

In its sample, this clone was seen once. The CDR3 region is CASSASTGRANYGYTF. The CDR3 DNA is TGTGCCAGCAGCGCCTCAACTGGGAGGGCTAACTATGGCTACACCTTC. The chain couples TRBV9 to TRBJ1-2; D is uncertain. The CDR3 sequence is 16 residues long. CDR1 is SGDLS and CDR2 is YYNGEE in the germline V gene. V was cut by 3 bases and J by 0 bases, with 15 bases left in between. The whole variable domain, filled in from reference TRBV9 and TRBJ1-2, reads DSGVTQTPKHLITATGQRVTLRCSPRSGDLSVYWYQQSLDQGLQFLIQYYNGEERAKGNILERFSAQQFPDLHSELNLSSLELGDSALYFCASSASTGRANYGYTFGSGTRLTVV.

The chain combines TRBV27 with TRBJ2-1; D may be TRBD2 (5 bases). V shed 6 bases and J shed 7 bases, with 25 bases lying between them. Germline values: CDR1 MNHEY, CDR2 SMNVEV (reference sequence). The CDR3 covers 17 residues. Here the CDR3 DNA reads TGTGCCAGCAGCACTTACAGCCGGGCAGGCCGCGGGAATGAGCAGTTCTTC. Translation gives CASSTYSRAGRGNEQFF.

The table lists this clone with a count of one. The chain couples TRBV9 to TRBJ2-1; D unresolved. Germline assignment: CDR1 SGDLS and CDR2 YYNGEE. V gave up 0 bases and J gave up 0 bases, with 7 bases separating them. This CDR3 is built from 15 residues. This chain's CDR3 is CASSVDYPSYNEQFF. The CDR3 DNA reads TGTGCCAGCAGCGTAGACTACCCCTCCTACAATGAGCAGTTCTTC.

This chain connects TRBV25-1 to TRBJ2-1; D not certain. CDR3 length: 14 residues. V lost 10 bases and J 2 bases, leaving 15 bases between the germline ends. Germline V gives CDR1 MGHDK, CDR2 SYGVNS. The CDR3 sequence is CATDDNRPYNEQFF. Here the CDR3 DNA reads TGTGCCACCGACGACAATCGGCCCTACAATGAGCAGTTCTTC.

The chain joins TRBV10-3 to TRBJ2-5, with D possibly being TRBD1 (6 bases). The germline CDR1 and CDR2 sequences are ENHRY and SYGVKD. CDR3 length equals 13 residues. V was pared by 4 bases and J by 2 bases, with 8 bases between. CDR3 region: CAISGGQQETQYF. In nucleotides, the CDR3 is TGTGCCATCAGTGGTGGACAGCAAGAGACCCAGTACTTC.

CDR3 nucleotide sequence: TGCGCCAGCAGCATGTCAGGGGGCGATCAGCCCCAGCATTTT. Translated, it gives CASSMSGGDQPQHF. The chain joins TRBV4-1 to TRBJ1-5; the match to TRBD1 covers 8 bases. Germline V gene lookup returns CDR1 MGHRA and CDR2 YSYEKL. This CDR3 is built from 14 residues. V was pared by 5 bases and J by 5 bases, with 5 bases of the junction left unmatched.

J is TRBJ1-5 and V is TRBV30; D is possibly TRBD1 (6 bases). The CDR3 is made up of 14 amino acids. The V end was cut by 3 bases, the J end by 0 bases, with 9 bases between. Germline V gene data show CDR1 as GTSNPN and CDR2 as SVGIG (reference sequence). In DNA, the CDR3 is TGTGCCTGGAGCATACAGGGTAGCAATCAGCCCCAGCATTTT. Its translation: CAWSIQGSNQPQHF.

The chain couples TRBV3-1 (or the pseudogene TRBV3-2) to TRBJ1-2; a possible D gene is TRBD1 (6 bases). This CDR3 contains 13 residues. Looked up from germline, CDR1 is LGHDT and CDR2 is YNNKEL (reference sequence). Trimming removed 5 bases from V and 4 bases from J, with 11 bases in between. CDR3 residues: CASSYGQSYGYTF. The CDR3 DNA follows: TGTGCCAGCAGCTACGGACAGAGCTATGGCTACACCTTC.

This chain links TRBV19 with TRBJ1-2, with a possible D match to TRBD1 (5 bases). There are 13 residues in the CDR3. Germline loops: CDR1 LNHDA, CDR2 SQIVND (reference sequence). Between the trimmed V and J ends, which lost 5 bases and 8 bases, there was a span of 15 bases. CDR3 DNA sequence: TGTGCCAGTAGTGAGCGGGGACCTAGGGGCTACACCTTC. It specifies CASSERGPRGYTF. Drawing the rest from reference TRBV19 and TRBJ1-2, the complete variable domain is DGGITQSPKYLFRKEGQNVTLSCEQNLNHDAMYWYRQDPGQGLRLIYYSQIVNDFQKGDIAEGYSVSREKKESFPLTVTSAQKNPTAFYLCASSERGPRGYTFGSGTRLTVV.

The rearrangement uses TRBV27 and TRBJ2-7, with D possibly matching TRBD1 (5 bases). V shed 0 bases and J shed 1 base, with 7 bases lying between them. Per the germline V gene, CDR1 is MNHEY and CDR2 is SMNVEV (reference sequence). The CDR3 loop spans 14 amino acids. CDR3 nucleotide sequence: TGTGCCAGCAGTTTATCAGGGGTATCCTACGAGCAGTACTTC. It translates to CASSLSGVSYEQYF.

V and J are TRBV6-5 and TRBJ2-7; 8 nucleotides match TRBD2. The germline CDR1 and CDR2 sequences are MNHEY and SVGAGI. This CDR3 is built from 14 residues. V lost 6 bases and J lost 0; bases outside the gene matches: 4. The CDR3 DNA reads as TGTGCCAGCAGCCGGGGGGGAAGCTCCTACGAGCAGTACTTC. Protein product: CASSRGGSSYEQYF.

In this sample, this clone turned up once. The rearrangement uses TRBV4-3 and TRBJ1-1; 7 bases match TRBD1. V trimming: 2 bases; J trimming: 11 bases; junction bases outside the gene matches: 5. Germline V gene lookup returns CDR1 LGHNA and CDR2 YSLEER. The CDR3 extends over 12 amino acids. Here the CDR3 DNA reads TGCGCCAGCAGCCAATCGACAGGGAAGGCTTTCTTT. Translated: CASSQSTGKAFF.